The next 14 T cell receptor beta chains were all read from a single sample in a study of T cell responses to AZD1222 COVID-19 vaccine. Using immunoSEQ multiplex PCR, the repertoire was profiled, and TCRdb retains in-frame clones only, with some absent. The profile shows some 120,000 clones, around nine tenths of them singletons. Material: peripheral blood, obtained on day 0 of AZD1222 vaccination. All receptors come from an adult in good health.

The rearrangement joins TRBV7-2 to TRBJ2-1, with D perhaps TRBD2 (6 bases). The CDR3 runs to 17 residues. CDR1 and CDR2 (germline): SGHTA, FQGNSA. Trimming shortened V by 3 bases and J by 9 bases, and 24 bases separated the two germline ends. The CDR3 region is CASSFGVVAGGQGEQFF. CDR3 bases: TGTGCCAGCAGCTTTGGGGTAGTAGCAGGAGGGCAGGGTGAGCAGTTCTTC.

The chain carries TRBV2 and TRBJ1-2; no clear D gene. In germline, CDR1 is SNHLY, CDR2 FYNNEI. The V gene lost 6 bases and the J gene lost 13 bases, with 6 bases spanning the gap. CDR3 length: 8 residues. As DNA, the CDR3 is TGTGCCAGCAGCGCCCTCACCTTC. Protein sequence: CASSALTF. Based on the CDR3 plus reference TRBV2 and TRBJ1-2, the full variable domain is EPEVTQTPSHQVTQMGQEVILRCVPISNHLYFYWYRQILGQKVEFLVSFYNNEISEKSEIFDDQFSVERPDGSNFTLKIRSTKLEDSAMYFCASSALTFGSGTRLTVV.

The genes are TRBV5-4 and TRBJ2-1, with unresolved D. CDR1 and CDR2 (germline): SGHNT, YYREEE (reference sequence). The CDR3 runs to 14 residues. Trimming removed 3 bases at V and 4 bases at J, with 11 bases between. The CDR3 region has the DNA TGTGCCAGCAGCTCGCCTGAGCCGTACAATGAGCAGTTCTTC. This gives the protein CASSSPEPYNEQFF. Drawing the rest from reference TRBV5-4 and TRBJ2-1, the complete variable domain is ETGVTQSPTHLIKTRGQQVTLRCSSQSGHNTVSWYQQALGQGPQFIFQYYREEENGRGNFPPRFSGLQFPNYSSELNVNALELDDSALYLCASSSPEPYNEQFFGPGTRLTVL.

This chain uses TRBV6-5 with TRBJ2-7, with D perhaps matching TRBD2 (5 bases). Germline V gene lookup returns CDR1 MNHEY and CDR2 SVGAGI. Trimming cost V 4 bases and J 2 bases, with 9 bases left between them. CDR3 length equals 13 residues. The CDR3: CASSSGLPYEQYF. The CDR3 DNA reads as TGTGCCAGCAGTTCCGGACTTCCCTACGAGCAGTACTTC.

The gene calls are TRBV2 and TRBJ1-5; possible D gene TRBD1, 6 bases. There are 14 residues in the CDR3. CDR1 and CDR2 from the germline V gene are SNHLY and FYNNEI. Between the trimmed V and J ends, which lost 5 bases and 7 bases, there was a span of 15 bases. CDR3 in amino acids: CASSHEIQGQPQHF. CDR3 in DNA: TGTGCCAGCAGTCACGAAATACAGGGCCAGCCCCAGCATTTT.

This chain joins TRBV6-5 and TRBJ1-2; D possibly corresponds to TRBD1 (6 bases). The CDR3 is 16 amino acids. The V gene lost 4 bases and the J gene lost 6 bases, with 21 bases spanning the gap. From germline, CDR1 is MNHEY and CDR2 SVGAGI. CDR3 coding DNA: TGTGCCAGCAGTTTCTCCTTAGGGGCCAGGGGTGATGGCTACACCTTC. Its translation: CASSFSLGARGDGYTF.

This chain joins TRBV19 and TRBJ1-4; D is possibly TRBD1 (5 bases). The V and J ends lost 5 bases and 0 bases respectively, with 10 bases between them. Looked up from germline, CDR1 is LNHDA and CDR2 is SQIVND (reference sequence). This CDR3 is 15 amino acids long. CDR3 sequence reads: CASSSVGATNEKLFF. CDR3 bases: TGTGCCAGTAGTTCCGTGGGGGCAACTAATGAAAAACTGTTTTTT.

This chain connects TRBV5-1 to TRBJ2-2, with 10 positions matching TRBD1. The V gene's germline CDR1 is SGHRS and CDR2 YFSETQ. This CDR3 spans 15 amino acids. With V trimmed by 2 bases and J by 7 bases, 5 bases remained unmatched. The CDR3 is CASSLTTGGFGELFF. The CDR3 nucleotides are TGCGCCAGCAGCTTAACGACAGGGGGCTTCGGGGAGCTGTTTTTT.

The chain is built from TRBV10-2 and TRBJ2-5, with 13 positions matching TRBD2. CDR1 and CDR2 from the germline V gene are WSHSY and SAAADI. V trimming: 7 bases; J trimming: 5 bases; junction bases outside the gene matches: 4. This CDR3 is built from 14 residues. CDR3 nucleotides: TGCGCCAGCACTACTAGCGGGGGGGTTGAGACCCAGTACTTC. This gives the protein CASTTSGGVETQYF.

This chain joins TRBV5-1 and TRBJ2-1; D gene uncertain. V lost 0 bases, J lost 0 bases, and 7 bases lay in between. The CDR3 is 15 amino acids. Germline CDR1 and CDR2: SGHRS and YFSETQ. CDR3 in DNA: TGCGCCAGCAGCTTGGAGGTTAGCTCCTACAATGAGCAGTTCTTC. This sequence encodes CASSLEVSSYNEQFF.

Only a few counts were recorded for this clone. The chain employs TRBV15 and TRBJ1-3; D not resolved. Germline loops: CDR1 LNHNV, CDR2 YYDKDF (reference sequence). Trimming removed 0 bases from V and 0 bases from J, with 9 bases in between. The CDR3 extends over 16 amino acids. The CDR3 DNA reads as TGTGCCACCAGCAGAGATTTGGCGGGCTCTGGAAACACCATATATTTT. Translation gives CATSRDLAGSGNTIYF.

The V gene is TRBV10-3, the J gene TRBJ2-5; TRBD1 agrees at 7 bases. Germline CDR1 ENHRY, CDR2 SYGVKD. This CDR3 has 15 amino acids. Unmatched junction bases numbered 7, after V lost 5 bases and J lost 1 base. CDR3 DNA: TGTGCCATCAGTCCCGGGACAGCACTCCAAGAGACCCAGTACTTC. Translating it yields CAISPGTALQETQYF.

V gene TRBV3-1 (or the pseudogene TRBV3-2) combines with J gene TRBJ1-4; no firm D call. V dropped 4 bases and J dropped 10 bases, with 10 bases sitting between them. The CDR3 has 12 amino acids. Germline CDR1 reads LGHDT; CDR2 reads YNNKEL (reference sequence). The CDR3 is CASSLSTGKLFF. In DNA form, the CDR3 reads TGTGCCAGCAGCCTATCCACCGGAAAACTGTTTTTT.

This clone was detected only once. J is TRBJ2-1 and V is TRBV11-2, with 8 bases matching TRBD2. The germline V gene encodes CDR1 SGHAT and CDR2 FQNNGV. V was clipped by 0 bases and J by 9 bases; unmatched bases: 4. The CDR3 has 14 amino acids. CDR3 DNA: TGTGCCAGCAGCTTAGAAGCGGGAGCAGGTGAGCAGTTCTTC. It yields the protein CASSLEAGAGEQFF.